What follows are 19 T cell receptor beta chains derived from one specimen sequenced in a study of CXCR3-negative and CXCR3-positive naive CD8 T cells. Preparation of TRB cDNA libraries relied on 5' RACE carrying UMI labels. TCRdb reworked the 5' RACE reads into one entry per CDR3 protein, no DNA. The sample includes about 130,000 distinct CDR3 sequences. The specimen sequenced was naive CXCR3- CD8+ T cells from blood. As for subset: CD45RO-CCR7+CD27+CD95- naive CD8+ T cells lacking CXCR3 (TNR3-). The receptors were gathered from a human donor in good health. Some clones in this sample may be carry-over from other donors' samples.

The rearrangement joins TRBV3-1 to TRBJ2-7. The CDR3 loop spans 15 amino acids. Germline V gene data show CDR1 as LGHDT and CDR2 as YNNKEL (reference sequence). CDR3 sequence: CASSHTRTGTYEQYF.

The CDR3 reads CASSYSWIAVGYEQYF. The chain recombines TRBV6-5 with TRBJ2-7. The length of the CDR3 is 16 residues. Germline lookup yields CDR1 MNHEY and CDR2 SVGAGI.

The rearrangement joins TRBV15 to TRBJ1-6. The V gene's germline CDR1 is LNHNV and CDR2 YYDKDF (reference sequence). CDR3 length: 13 amino acids. CDR3 protein: CATSRAAKSPLHF.

V and J are TRBV28 and TRBJ2-3; without DNA, the TCRdb call of TRBD2 cannot be checked. Germline-derived CDR1 and CDR2 are MDHEN and SYDVKM. The CDR3 has 16 amino acids. CDR3: CASSSYLAGGTDTQYF.

The chain joins TRBV9 to TRBJ2-3; lacking DNA, the TRBD2 call made by TCRdb goes unchecked. This CDR3 comprises 13 residues. Germline V CDR1 and CDR2: SGDLS, YYNGEE. The CDR3 reads CASSVEEVETQYF.

The genes are TRBV6-2 or TRBV6-3 and TRBJ2-2; TCRdb calls TRBD2, which cannot be checked without DNA. Germline loops: CDR1 MNHEY, CDR2 SVGEGT. The CDR3 consists of 16 residues. The chain's CDR3 is CASSFGVLSNTGELFF.

The chain links TRBV11-2 to TRBJ2-7; absent DNA, TCRdb's TRBD1 call cannot be checked. Germline CDR1 SGHAT, CDR2 FQNNGV. The CDR3 is made up of 14 amino acids. The CDR3 reads CASSLGGQGYEQYF.

The V call is TRBV20-1, the J call TRBJ1-5. Germline V lookup: CDR1 DFQATT, CDR2 SNEGSKA (reference sequence). The CDR3 runs 15 residues. CDR3 sequence: CSGRGRDSPPQPQHF.

The chain is built from TRBV5-5 and TRBJ2-7; TCRdb's D gene call, TRBD2, goes unchecked for lack of DNA. Germline V CDR1 and CDR2: SGHKS, YYEKEE (reference sequence). CDR3 length: 14 residues. The CDR3 here is CASSLVQGLYEQYF.

The J gene is TRBJ2-1, the V gene TRBV7-9; TCRdb outputs TRBD1, but without DNA this stays unchecked. Germline V gene data show CDR1 as SEHNR and CDR2 as FQNEAQ (reference sequence). The CDR3 runs 16 residues. The CDR3 loop reads CASSRLDRVSGDEQFF. The full variable domain, its missing parts supplied by reference TRBV7-9 and TRBJ2-1, is DTGVSQNPRHKITKRGQNVTFRCDPISEHNRLYWYRQTLGQGPEFLTYFQNEAQLEKSRLLSDRFSAERPKGSFSTLEIQRTEQGDSAMYLCASSRLDRVSGDEQFFGPGTRLTVL.

The chain carries TRBV7-9 and TRBJ2-2. The V gene's germline CDR1 is SEHNR and CDR2 FQNEAQ (reference sequence). CDR3 length equals 12 residues. The CDR3 reads CATELDTGELFF.

The chain couples TRBV4-1 to TRBJ1-5; the TRBD1 assignment by TCRdb is unverifiable without DNA. Germline V gives CDR1 MGHRA, CDR2 YSYEKL. This CDR3 is built from 14 residues. The CDR3 sequence: CASSGGLGNQPQHF.

The gene calls are TRBV6-4 and TRBJ1-5. This CDR3 has 11 residues. The germline CDR1 and CDR2 sequences are MRHNA and SNTAGT. CDR3 protein: CASSGRIPQHF.

This chain's CDR3 is CASSQILTGGSDYEQYF. The V and J genes are TRBV4-1 and TRBJ2-7; lacking DNA, the TRBD1 call made by TCRdb goes unchecked. CDR1 and CDR2 from the germline V gene are MGHRA and YSYEKL. The CDR3 covers 17 residues.

The J gene is TRBJ2-2, the V gene TRBV24-1. This CDR3 is built from 16 residues. Germline values: CDR1 KGHDR, CDR2 SFDVKD. The CDR3 here is CATSDFCIPNTGELFF.

The chain joins TRBV20-1 to TRBJ2-1; TCRdb designates TRBD2, a call that cannot be tested without DNA. The germline gives CDR1 DFQATT, CDR2 SNEGSKA (reference sequence). The CDR3 consists of 14 residues. CDR3 region: CSAKVAGAFDEQFF.

V gene TRBV3-1 combines with J gene TRBJ2-7; TCRdb picks TRBD1, but there is no DNA to check that call. This CDR3 comprises 15 residues. Germline-derived CDR1 and CDR2 are LGHDT and YNNKEL (reference sequence). The CDR3 loop is CASSPSTGSGHEQYF.

The J gene is TRBJ2-3, the V gene TRBV29-1; TCRdb outputs TRBD1, but without DNA this stays unchecked. There are 15 residues in the CDR3. CDR1 SQVTM and CDR2 ANQGSEA come from the germline V gene. The CDR3 sequence is CSAEPGQTLTDTQYF.

V gene TRBV11-2 combines with J gene TRBJ2-7; the TCRdb D gene call, TRBD1, has no DNA to confirm it. Germline CDR1 reads SGHAT; CDR2 reads FQNNGV. The CDR3 length is 18 residues. CDR3 residues: CASSLEGSRVRGGDEQYF. The full variable domain, rest sourced from reference TRBV11-2 and TRBJ2-7, is EAGVAQSPRYKIIEKRQSVAFWCNPISGHATLYWYQQILGQGPKLLIQFQNNGVVDDSQLPKDRFSAERLKGVDSTLKIQPAKLEDSAVYLCASSLEGSRVRGGDEQYFGPGTRLTVT.